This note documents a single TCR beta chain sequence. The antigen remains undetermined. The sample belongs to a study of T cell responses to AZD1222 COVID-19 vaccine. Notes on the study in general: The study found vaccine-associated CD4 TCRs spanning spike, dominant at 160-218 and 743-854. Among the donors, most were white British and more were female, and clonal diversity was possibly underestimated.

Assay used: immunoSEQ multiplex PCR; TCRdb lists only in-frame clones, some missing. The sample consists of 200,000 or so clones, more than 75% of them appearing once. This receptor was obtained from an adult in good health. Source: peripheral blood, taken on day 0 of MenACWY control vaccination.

The CDR3 DNA is TGCAGCGCCGACGGCCGACACGACTACCAAGAGACCCAGTACTTC. Its protein is CSADGRHDYQETQYF. This sequence joins TRBV29-1 and TRBJ2-5; unclear D gene. Germline values: CDR1 SQVTM, CDR2 ANQGSEA. This CDR3 has 15 amino acids. The V end lost 7 bases, the J end lost 0 bases, and 18 bases lay between the germline ends.